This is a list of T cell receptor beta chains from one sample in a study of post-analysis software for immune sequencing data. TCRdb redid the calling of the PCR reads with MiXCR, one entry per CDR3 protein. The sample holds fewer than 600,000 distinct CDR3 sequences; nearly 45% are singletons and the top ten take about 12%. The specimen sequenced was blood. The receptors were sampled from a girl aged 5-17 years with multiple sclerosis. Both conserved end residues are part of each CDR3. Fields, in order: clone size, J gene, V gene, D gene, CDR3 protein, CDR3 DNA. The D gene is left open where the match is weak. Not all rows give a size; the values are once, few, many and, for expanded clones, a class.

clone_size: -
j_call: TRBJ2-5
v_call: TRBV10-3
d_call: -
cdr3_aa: CAISESYNEQYF
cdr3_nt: TGTGCCATCAGTGAGTCCTACAATGAGCAGTACTTC

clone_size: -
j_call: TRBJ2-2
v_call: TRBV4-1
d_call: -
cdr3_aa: CASSQNTGNTGELFF
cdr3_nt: TGCGCCAGCAGCCAAAATACCGGGAACACCGGGGAGCTGTTTTTT

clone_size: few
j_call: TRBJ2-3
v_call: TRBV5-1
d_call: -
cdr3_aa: CASSLDWGDTQYF
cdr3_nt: TGCGCCAGCAGCTTGGACTGGGGAGATACGCAGTATTTT

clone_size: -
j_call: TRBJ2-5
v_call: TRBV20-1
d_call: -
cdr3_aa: CSARDENQETQYF
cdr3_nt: TGCAGTGCTAGAGATGAGAACCAAGAGACCCAGTACTTC

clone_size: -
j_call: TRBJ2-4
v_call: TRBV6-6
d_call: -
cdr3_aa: CASSYSIMERNIQYF
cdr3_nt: TGTGCCAGCAGTTACTCGATTATGGAGCGAAACATTCAGTACTTC

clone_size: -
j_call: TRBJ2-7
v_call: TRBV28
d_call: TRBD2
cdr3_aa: CASSDPGLVLREQYF
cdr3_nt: TGTGCCAGCAGTGACCCGGGACTAGTTCTTCGCGAGCAGTACTTC

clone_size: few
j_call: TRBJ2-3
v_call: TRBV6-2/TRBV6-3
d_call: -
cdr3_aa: CASSYGIRGAYTDTQYF
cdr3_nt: TGTGCCAGCAGTTACGGGATTCGGGGGGCCTACACAGATACGCAGTATTTT

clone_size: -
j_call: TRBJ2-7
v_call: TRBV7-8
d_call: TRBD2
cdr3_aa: CASTLDSGREYPYEQYF
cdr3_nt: TGTGCCAGCACCCTAGACTCGGGGCGGGAGTATCCTTACGAGCAGTACTTC

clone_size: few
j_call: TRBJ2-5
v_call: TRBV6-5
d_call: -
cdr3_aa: CASSQLKQVSETQYF
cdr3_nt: TGTGCCAGCAGTCAACTCAAACAGGTCTCTGAGACCCAGTACTTC

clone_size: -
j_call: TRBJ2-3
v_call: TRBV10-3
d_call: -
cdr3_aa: CAISESGGRGFSTDTQYF
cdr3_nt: TGTGCCATCAGTGAGTCGGGCGGACGGGGATTTAGCACAGATACGCAGTATTTT

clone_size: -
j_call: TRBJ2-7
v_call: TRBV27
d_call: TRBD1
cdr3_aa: CASSVRDRASYEQYF
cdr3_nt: TGTGCCAGCAGTGTAAGGGACAGGGCCTCCTACGAGCAGTACTTC

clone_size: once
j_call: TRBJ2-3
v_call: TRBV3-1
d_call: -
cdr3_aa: CASSAIVVTDTQYF
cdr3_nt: TGTGCCAGCAGCGCCATAGTAGTAACAGATACGCAGTATTTT

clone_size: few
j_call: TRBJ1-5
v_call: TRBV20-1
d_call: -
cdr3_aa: CSARLQGVDQPQHF
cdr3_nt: TGCAGTGCTAGACTACAGGGAGTGGATCAGCCCCAGCATTTT